This T cell receptor (beta chain) was captured in a study of CD8 T cells in ankylosing spondylitis. The V end lost 4 bases, the J end lost 5 bases, and 21 bases lay between the germline ends. The CDR3 sequence is 16 residues long. Germline CDR1 is SGDLS and CDR2 is YYNGEE. MiXCR was run by TCRdb on the 5' RACE reads, yielding one entry per CDR3 protein. Of tens of thousands of distinct CDR3 sequences detected, 2.5% appear once; the ten largest clones hold about 7.8%. This clonotype has a count of ten or more. Material: blood, either unsorted or a sorted T cell fraction (not recorded which). The chain has TRBV9 and TRBJ2-5, with D perhaps assigned TRBD1 or TRBD2 (6 bases each). This TCR derives from a female donor with ankylosing spondylitis or in good health (not recorded which). CDR3 amino acids: CASSPGGGGNGETQYF. As DNA, the CDR3 is TGTGCCAGCAGCCCGGGCGGAGGGGGGAATGGGGAGACCCAGTACTTC.